The T cell receptor (beta chain) under discussion was sequenced for a study of blood T cell repertoires in COVID-19. Study-wide background: Acute and convalescent COVID-19 samples came from the United States, Italy and Spain.

TCRdb's copy holds only in-frame clones and misses some; the assay was immunoSEQ multiplex PCR. The repertoire includes 60,000 to 75,000 clones, 70% to 90% of them detected once, and around 19% sits in the top ten. The CDR3 extends over 17 amino acids. The germline CDR1 and CDR2 sequences are SGHAT and FQNNGV. V lost 2 bases, J lost 9 bases, and 24 bases lay in between. This clone was seen a single time. Sequenced: peripheral blood. V is TRBV11-2 and J is TRBJ2-3, with D uncertain. The sequence came from a human donor in a cohort sampled during active COVID-19. The CDR3 spells CASSLNAWQTEVRTQYF. The CDR3 DNA follows: TGTGCCAGCAGCTTAAATGCGTGGCAGACTGAGGTCCGGACGCAGTATTTT.